This T cell receptor beta chain was captured in a study of blood T cell repertoires in COVID-19. V lost 7 bases, J lost 0 bases, and 19 bases lay in between. The CDR3 length is 18 residues. Germline loops: CDR1 MNHNY, CDR2 SVGAGI (reference sequence). TCRdb's table, derived via immunoSEQ multiplex PCR, lists solely in-frame clones and lacks some. This table has about 49,000 clones, over 70% appearing once. The clonotype originates from a woman aged 80 or over with COVID-19, enrolled during active disease. Input material: peripheral blood. V usage is TRBV6-6 and J usage is TRBJ2-6, with a tentative D call TRBD1 (6 bases). As DNA, the CDR3 is TGTGCCAGCAATAGATCCGACAGGCCAAGCTCTGGGGCCAACGTCCTGACTTTC. Translation: CASNRSDRPSSGANVLTF.